Below, 5 T cell receptor beta chains from the same sample are listed, as sequenced in a study of early stage breast cancer tumors (dated by TCRdb to 2017 to 2019). Libraries were built with the immunoSEQ multiplex PCR assay. What TCRdb holds here is the immuneACCESS table cut down to in-frame rearrangements. Part of the clones is not present; checked against another copy, under half of the missing clones reflect an unresolved V gene, and the others are unexplained. The sample yields 70,000 or so clones; around 80% were counted once. Of the sample, about 4.8% falls within the top ten clones. The source material was blood. The receptors shown here come from a person aged 35 to 50 with breast cancer.

This clone was detected a few times. The CDR3 region is CASSLVPVSQPQHF. The CDR3 bases are TGTGCCAGCAGCTTAGTGCCTGTGAGTCAGCCCCAGCATTTT. The chain recombines TRBV7-8 with TRBJ1-5, with unresolved D. The germline V gene has CDR1 SGHVS and CDR2 FQNEAQ. CDR3 size: 14 residues. Trimming cost V 1 base and J 6 bases, with 10 bases left between them.

Here the CDR3 DNA reads TGTGCCAGCAGCTTGGGGGGGACAGGGGGCCTCGAAAAACTGTTTTTT. This encodes CASSLGGTGGLEKLFF. The gene calls are TRBV5-6 and TRBJ1-4, with 12 bases lining up with TRBD1. The CDR3 runs to 16 residues. Germline V gives CDR1 SGHDT, CDR2 YYEEEE. V lost 0 bases to trimming and J lost 8 bases; unmatched junction nucleotides: 5.

The CDR3 region has the DNA TGTGCCAGCTCGCCGCAGGGGGGTTACGAGCAGTACTTC. Translation gives CASSPQGGYEQYF. The chain uses TRBV18 and TRBJ2-7; D possibly corresponds to TRBD1 (7 bases). CDR3 length: 13 amino acids. V was clipped by 6 bases and J by 4 bases, with 13 bases between them. Germline CDR1 KGHSH, CDR2 LQKENI.

The CDR3 nucleotides are TGTGCCAGCAGTCCATGGACAGGGGAGATGGACCACAATGAGCAGTTCTTC. This codes for CASSPWTGEMDHNEQFF. The chain combines TRBV27 with TRBJ2-1, with TRBD1 identical over 9 bases. V trimming: 5 bases; J trimming: 5 bases; junction bases outside the gene matches: 13. Germline V lookup: CDR1 MNHEY, CDR2 SMNVEV (reference sequence). The CDR3 covers 17 residues.

The V and J genes are TRBV4-1 and TRBJ2-3; a weak D match, TRBD1 (5 bases). Trimming left V 5 bases short and J 9 bases short, with 12 bases between. The CDR3 runs to 12 residues. Germline-derived CDR1 and CDR2 are MGHRA and YSYEKL. CDR3 nucleotide sequence: TGCGCCAGCAGCTATACAGGTGGGACGCAGTATTTT. Translation: CASSYTGGTQYF.